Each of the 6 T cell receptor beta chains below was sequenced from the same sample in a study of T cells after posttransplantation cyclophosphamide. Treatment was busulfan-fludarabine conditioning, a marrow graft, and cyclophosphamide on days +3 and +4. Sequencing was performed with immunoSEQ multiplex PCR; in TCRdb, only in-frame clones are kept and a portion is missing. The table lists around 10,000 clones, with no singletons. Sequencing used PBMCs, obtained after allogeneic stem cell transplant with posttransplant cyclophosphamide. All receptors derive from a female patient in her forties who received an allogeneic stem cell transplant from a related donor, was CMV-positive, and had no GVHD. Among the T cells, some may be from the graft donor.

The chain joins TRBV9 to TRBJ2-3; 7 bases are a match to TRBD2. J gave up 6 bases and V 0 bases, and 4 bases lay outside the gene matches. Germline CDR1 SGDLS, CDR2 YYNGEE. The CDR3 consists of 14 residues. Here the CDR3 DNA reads TGTGCCAGCAGCGTAGTAGGAGCGGGGGATACGCAGTATTTT. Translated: CASSVVGAGDTQYF.

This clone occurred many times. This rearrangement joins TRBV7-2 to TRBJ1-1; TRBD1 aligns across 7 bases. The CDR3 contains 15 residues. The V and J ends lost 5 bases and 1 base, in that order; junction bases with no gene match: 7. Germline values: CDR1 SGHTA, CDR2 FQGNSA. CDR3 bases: TGTGCCAGCAGCCCTCGACAGGGCTGGAACACTGAAGCTTTCTTT. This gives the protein CASSPRQGWNTEAFF. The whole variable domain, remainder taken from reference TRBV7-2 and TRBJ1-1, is GAGVSQSPSNKVTEKGKDVELRCDPISGHTALYWYRQSLGQGLEFLIYFQGNSAPDKSGLPSDRFSAERTGGSVSTLTIQRTQQEDSAVYLCASSPRQGWNTEAFFGQGTRLTVV.

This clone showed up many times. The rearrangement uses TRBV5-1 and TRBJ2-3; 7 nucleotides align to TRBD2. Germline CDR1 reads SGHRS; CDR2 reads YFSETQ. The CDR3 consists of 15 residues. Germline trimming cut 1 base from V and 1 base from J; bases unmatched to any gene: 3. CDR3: CASSLTGRGTDTQYF. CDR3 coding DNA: TGCGCCAGCAGCTTGACGGGGAGGGGCACAGATACGCAGTATTTT.

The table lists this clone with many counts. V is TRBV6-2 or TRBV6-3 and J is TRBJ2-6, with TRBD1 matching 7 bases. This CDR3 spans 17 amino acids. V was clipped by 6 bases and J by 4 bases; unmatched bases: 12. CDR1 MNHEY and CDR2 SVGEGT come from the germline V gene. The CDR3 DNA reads TGTGCCAGCAGCCATCGGACAGGTCTCTCCGGGGCCAACGTCCTGACTTTC. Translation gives CASSHRTGLSGANVLTF.

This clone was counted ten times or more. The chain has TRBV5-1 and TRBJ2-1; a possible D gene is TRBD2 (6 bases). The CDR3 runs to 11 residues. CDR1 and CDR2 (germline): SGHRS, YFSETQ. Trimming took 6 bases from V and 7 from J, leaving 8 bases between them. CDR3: CASTAGNEQFF. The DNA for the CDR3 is TGCGCCAGCACCGCGGGAAATGAGCAGTTCTTC.

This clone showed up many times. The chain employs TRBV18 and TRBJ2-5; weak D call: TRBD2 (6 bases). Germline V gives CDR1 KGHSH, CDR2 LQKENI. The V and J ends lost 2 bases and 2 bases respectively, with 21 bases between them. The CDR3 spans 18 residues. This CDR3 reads CASSPLGGAGRMQETQYF. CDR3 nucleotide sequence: TGTGCCAGCTCACCATTAGGTGGCGCGGGGCGGATGCAAGAGACCCAGTACTTC.